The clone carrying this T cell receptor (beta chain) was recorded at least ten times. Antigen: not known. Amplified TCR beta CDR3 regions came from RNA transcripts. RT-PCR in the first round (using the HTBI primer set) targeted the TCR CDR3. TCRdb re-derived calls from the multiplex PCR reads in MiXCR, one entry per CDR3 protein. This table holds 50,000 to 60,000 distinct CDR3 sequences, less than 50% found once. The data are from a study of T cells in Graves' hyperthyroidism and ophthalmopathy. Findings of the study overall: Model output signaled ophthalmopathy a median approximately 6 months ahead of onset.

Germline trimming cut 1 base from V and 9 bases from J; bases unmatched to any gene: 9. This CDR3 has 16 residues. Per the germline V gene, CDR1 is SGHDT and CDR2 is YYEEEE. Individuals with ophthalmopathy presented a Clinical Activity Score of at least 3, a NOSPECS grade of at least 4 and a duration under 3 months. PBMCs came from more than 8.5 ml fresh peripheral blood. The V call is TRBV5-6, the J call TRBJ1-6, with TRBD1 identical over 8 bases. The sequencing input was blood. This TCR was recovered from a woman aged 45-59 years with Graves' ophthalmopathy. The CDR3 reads CASSLRLLTGGSPLHF. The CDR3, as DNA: TGTGCCAGCAGCTTGAGACTTCTTACAGGGGGTTCACCCCTCCACTTT.